This is a list of T cell receptor beta chains from one sample in a study of yellow fever vaccine responses in identical twins. TCRdb processed the RT-PCR reads anew with MiXCR; each CDR3 protein has one entry. The sample lists about 23,000 distinct CDR3 sequences; roughly 73% were seen once. This specimen consisted of T cells from blood (PBMCs), unsorted or a sorted subset (not recorded which), obtained before or after yellow fever vaccination (not recorded which). All receptors derive from a young woman who received the yellow fever vaccine. Both conserved end residues are part of each CDR3. The D gene is left open where the match is weak. Only part of the rows carry a size: once, few, many, or a class if the clone is expanded.

j_call: TRBJ2-1; clone_size: .; d_call: .; v_call: TRBV18; cdr3_nt: TGTGCCAGCTCACCACGGGACCTCTACTCCTACAATGAGCAGTTCTTC; cdr3_aa: CASSPRDLYSYNEQFF
j_call: TRBJ2-3; clone_size: .; d_call: TRBD1; v_call: TRBV11-3; cdr3_nt: TGTGCCAGCAGGCCCTTAGAGGGACAGAGCACAGATACGCAGTATTTT; cdr3_aa: CASRPLEGQSTDTQYF
j_call: TRBJ2-3; clone_size: .; d_call: .; v_call: TRBV29-1; cdr3_nt: TGCAGCGTTGGGGGACTCATCACAGATACGCAGTATTTT; cdr3_aa: CSVGGLITDTQYF
j_call: TRBJ2-5; clone_size: few; d_call: .; v_call: TRBV18; cdr3_nt: TGTGCCAGCTCACCACCTAATGGAGGTCAAGAGACCCAGTACTTC; cdr3_aa: CASSPPNGGQETQYF
j_call: TRBJ2-1; clone_size: .; d_call: TRBD2; v_call: TRBV3-1; cdr3_nt: TGTGCCAGCAGCCAACTAGCGGGAGGGGTGTGGTACAATGAGCAGTTCTTC; cdr3_aa: CASSQLAGGVWYNEQFF
j_call: TRBJ2-1; clone_size: .; d_call: .; v_call: TRBV29-1; cdr3_nt: TGCAGCCTACACCGAGGAGGGTTTGGTGAGCAGTTCTTC; cdr3_aa: CSLHRGGFGEQFF
j_call: TRBJ2-2; clone_size: .; d_call: TRBD2; v_call: TRBV12-3/TRBV12-4; cdr3_nt: TGTGCCAGCAGTCTCCTCGGGACTACCAAGGACTCAACAACCGGGGAGCTGTTTTTT; cdr3_aa: CASSLLGTTKDSTTGELFF
j_call: TRBJ2-5; clone_size: .; d_call: TRBD1; v_call: TRBV18; cdr3_nt: TGTGCCAGCTCACCCTGGACAGGGGAGGGAGAGACCCAGTACTTC; cdr3_aa: CASSPWTGEGETQYF
j_call: TRBJ2-3; clone_size: .; d_call: TRBD2; v_call: TRBV10-3; cdr3_nt: TGTGCCACTCAGCGGGACGGGGGCACAGATACGCAGTATTTT; cdr3_aa: CATQRDGGTDTQYF
j_call: TRBJ1-2; clone_size: .; d_call: TRBD1; v_call: TRBV14; cdr3_nt: TGTGCCAGCACCCAACAGGGGCGGAACTATGGCTACACCTTC; cdr3_aa: CASTQQGRNYGYTF
j_call: TRBJ1-6; clone_size: few; d_call: .; v_call: TRBV18; cdr3_nt: TGTGCCAGCTCACCACCAATCTCAGGACAGCCAAATCCACCCCTCCACTTT; cdr3_aa: CASSPPISGQPNPPLHF
j_call: TRBJ2-3; clone_size: .; d_call: .; v_call: TRBV20-1; cdr3_nt: TGCAGTGCTAGAGATTCCAGCCTACCACGCACAGATACGCAGTATTTT; cdr3_aa: CSARDSSLPRTDTQYF
j_call: TRBJ1-6; clone_size: .; d_call: .; v_call: TRBV13; cdr3_nt: TGTGCCAGCACAGGACAGCTTAATTCACCCCTCCACTTT; cdr3_aa: CASTGQLNSPLHF
j_call: TRBJ2-7; clone_size: .; d_call: .; v_call: TRBV6-1; cdr3_nt: TGTGCCAGCAGATCAGACCTCTACGAGCAGTACTTC; cdr3_aa: CASRSDLYEQYF
j_call: TRBJ1-1; clone_size: .; d_call: TRBD1; v_call: TRBV20-1; cdr3_nt: TGCAGTGCTAGGGACAGGATTATGAACACTGAAGCTTTCTTT; cdr3_aa: CSARDRIMNTEAFF
j_call: TRBJ1-1; clone_size: .; d_call: .; v_call: TRBV2; cdr3_nt: TGTGCCAGCTCGGGGGGGAACACTGAAGCTTTCTTT; cdr3_aa: CASSGGNTEAFF
j_call: TRBJ2-3; clone_size: .; d_call: .; v_call: TRBV29-1; cdr3_nt: TGCAGCTCCGGGGCGGTAGGGGGGTCTCGTGATACGCAGTATTTT; cdr3_aa: CSSGAVGGSRDTQYF
j_call: TRBJ1-2; clone_size: .; d_call: .; v_call: TRBV6-1; cdr3_nt: TGTGCCAGCAGCCCCGTGGGAGGGTACGATGGCTACACCTTC; cdr3_aa: CASSPVGGYDGYTF
j_call: TRBJ2-3; clone_size: .; d_call: TRBD1; v_call: TRBV13; cdr3_nt: TGTGCCAGCAGGGGGGACAGTGGCACAGATACGCAGTATTTT; cdr3_aa: CASRGDSGTDTQYF
j_call: TRBJ2-1; clone_size: few; d_call: TRBD2; v_call: TRBV12-3/TRBV12-4; cdr3_nt: TGTGCCAGCAGTCCCCGACTAGCGGAGCAGTTCTTC; cdr3_aa: CASSPRLAEQFF
j_call: TRBJ2-7; clone_size: .; d_call: TRBD2; v_call: TRBV7-9; cdr3_nt: TGTGCCAGCAGCCCGCCTTTAGCGGGGGAGCAGTACTTC; cdr3_aa: CASSPPLAGEQYF
j_call: TRBJ2-3; clone_size: .; d_call: .; v_call: TRBV5-4; cdr3_nt: TGTGCCAGCAGCTTGGTGGAGATGGGCGGGAGCACAGATACGCAGTATTTT; cdr3_aa: CASSLVEMGGSTDTQYF
j_call: TRBJ2-1; clone_size: .; d_call: .; v_call: TRBV20-1; cdr3_nt: TGCAGTGCTAGTTTGCAGACCCGTGGCCCCAATGAGCAGTTCTTC; cdr3_aa: CSASLQTRGPNEQFF
j_call: TRBJ2-1; clone_size: .; d_call: .; v_call: TRBV12-3/TRBV12-4; cdr3_nt: TGTGCCAGCCGGGGGGCGAACTACAATGAGCAGTTCTTC; cdr3_aa: CASRGANYNEQFF
j_call: TRBJ1-1; clone_size: .; d_call: .; v_call: TRBV20-1; cdr3_nt: TGCAGTGCTAGAGAGCCGGGACGAGGCCCGAACACTGAAGCTTTCTTT; cdr3_aa: CSAREPGRGPNTEAFF
j_call: TRBJ1-1; clone_size: few; d_call: .; v_call: TRBV2; cdr3_nt: TGTGCCAGCAGTCCCCAGGGAGAAAACACTGAAGCTTTCTTT; cdr3_aa: CASSPQGENTEAFF